This TCR beta chain came from a study of EBV T-cell therapy then PD-1 blockade in nasopharyngeal carcinoma. Only in-frame clones appear in the TCRdb table, and some are missing; sequencing was by immunoSEQ multiplex PCR. The sample lists some 21,000 clones; nearly 85% were seen once. As to this clone: The antigen is unknown.

Treatment denoted: AdE1-LMPpoly-expanded autologous EBV-specific T-cell therapy followed by anti-PD-1 nivolumab. The J segment lost 2 bases and the V segment lost 1 base, leaving 20 bases of the junction unmatched. CDR3 length: 21 amino acids. Germline V gives CDR1 LGHNA, CDR2 YSLEER. V gene TRBV4-3 combines with J gene TRBJ2-3; TRBD2 matches at 8 bases. Sample: CD8+ T cells from blood, taken at approximately day 61 from a patient whose treatment included autologous EBV-specific T cells and nivolumab. This TCR derives from a man aged 35 to 55 with nasopharyngeal carcinoma. CDR3 in DNA: TGCGCCAGCAGCCAAGGCGCGAACAGCTTCAAGCGGGGGCCCTACACAGATACGCAGTATTTT. This sequence encodes CASSQGANSFKRGPYTDTQYF.